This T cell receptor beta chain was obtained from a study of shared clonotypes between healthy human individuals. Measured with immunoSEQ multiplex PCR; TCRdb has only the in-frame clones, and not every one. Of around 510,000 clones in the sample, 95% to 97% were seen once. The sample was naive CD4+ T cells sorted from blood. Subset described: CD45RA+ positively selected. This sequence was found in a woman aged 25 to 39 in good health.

CDR3 coding DNA: TGTGCCAGCAGTTACGCTAGACAGGGGACCACAGATACGCAGTATTTT. Translation: CASSYARQGTTDTQYF. The V call is TRBV6-6, the J call TRBJ2-3, with 8 bases aligning to TRBD1. Losses at the gene ends were 2 bases for V and 2 bases for J; bases not matched to a gene: 6. CDR3 length equals 16 residues. Germline V gene lookup returns CDR1 MNHNY and CDR2 SVGAGI (reference sequence).